Listed below are T cell receptor beta chains from one sample, sequenced in a study of cytomegalovirus exposure and HLA in healthy donors. Data came from immunoSEQ multiplex PCR; TCRdb stores just in-frame clones and leaves some out. The table has 100,000 to 120,000 clones, roughly 76% seen once. The sequenced sample consisted of PBMCs. These receptors were taken from a man aged 25 to 40 in good health and CMV-seropositive. CDR3s include the opening cysteine and the closing phenylalanine or tryptophan. The D gene is left open where the match is weak. The size entry is marked missing in some rows and otherwise reads once, few, many or a size class.

V gene,clone size,J gene,D gene,CDR3 DNA,CDR3 protein
TRBV19,NA,TRBJ2-5,NA,TGTGCTTCCCGGGGGTTACAAGAGACCCAGTACTTC,CASRGLQETQYF
TRBV5-4,few,TRBJ2-7,TRBD1,TGTGCCAGCAGCCCCGGACAGGGGGGTTCCTACGAGCAGTACTTC,CASSPGQGGSYEQYF
TRBV21-1,NA,TRBJ2-7,NA,TGTGCCAGCAGCAAGGCGAGGGTGGCCTACGAGCAGTACTTC,CASSKARVAYEQYF
TRBV7-8,NA,TRBJ1-3,NA,TGTGCCAGCAGCTTAGCGACTTTCCGCTCTGGAAACACCATATATTTT,CASSLATFRSGNTIYF
TRBV18,NA,TRBJ2-5,NA,TGTGCCAGCTCACCACGGGCGGGACAGCAAGAGACCCAGTACTTC,CASSPRAGQQETQYF
TRBV19,NA,TRBJ1-5,NA,TGTGCCAGTAGTATAACCGCAGGGGCCAATCAGCCCCAGCATTTT,CASSITAGANQPQHF
TRBV4-1,NA,TRBJ1-5,NA,TGCGCCAGCAGCCAACCGGTTGGCAATCAGCCCCAGCATTTT,CASSQPVGNQPQHF
TRBV29-1,NA,TRBJ1-2,NA,TGCAGCGTTGAACCTCTGGGACACCACTATGGCTACACCTTC,CSVEPLGHHYGYTF
TRBV29-1,NA,TRBJ2-6,TRBD1,TGCAGCGTTGGGGACAGGCCTGGGGCCAACGTCCTGACTTTC,CSVGDRPGANVLTF
TRBV25-1,NA,TRBJ2-5,NA,TGTGCCAGCAGTGAATTCAGCGGAGACCAAGAGACCCAGTACTTC,CASSEFSGDQETQYF
TRBV4-2,NA,TRBJ1-5,TRBD1,TGTGCCAGCAGCCAAGGGGAAGGGGGCGATAGCAATCAGCCCCAGCATTTT,CASSQGEGGDSNQPQHF
TRBV7-9,NA,TRBJ1-3,TRBD1,TGTGCCAGCAGCCGGGGGGGCTTCAGGGGGTCTGGAAACACCATATATTTT,CASSRGGFRGSGNTIYF
TRBV6-5,NA,TRBJ2-3,TRBD1,TGTGCCAGCAGTTACTCGAGCGGACAGGGGACAGATACGCAGTATTTT,CASSYSSGQGTDTQYF
TRBV7-2,NA,TRBJ2-3,TRBD2,TGTGCCAGCAGCCCGACTAGCGGGGGAATCACAGATACGCAGTATTTT,CASSPTSGGITDTQYF
TRBV7-9,NA,TRBJ2-1,TRBD2,TGTGCCAGCAGCCGGTCGGGGGGGGCCTACAATGAGCAGTTCTTC,CASSRSGGAYNEQFF
TRBV7-9,NA,TRBJ1-5,NA,TGTGCCAGCAGCTTAGCCCTCGAGAGTCCCCAGCATTTT,CASSLALESPQHF
TRBV18,NA,TRBJ1-6,NA,TGTGCCAGCTCCACCACCGTCAATAGAACCCCCCCCCTCCACTTT,CASSTTVNRTPPLHF
TRBV14,NA,TRBJ2-5,NA,TGTGCCAGCAGCCAAGCAGGGTTTAGGGGAGAGACCCAGTACTTC,CASSQAGFRGETQYF
TRBV10-3,few,TRBJ2-7,NA,TGTGCCATCAAGCCCCCCGGGGAGCAGTACTTC,CAIKPPGEQYF
TRBV7-6,NA,TRBJ2-7,TRBD1,TGTGCCAGCAGCTCCTTAAGACAGGGTTCGTACGAGCAGTACTTC,CASSSLRQGSYEQYF
TRBV7-2,NA,TRBJ2-7,TRBD1,TGTGCCAGCAGCACAAGGACAGGGGCACCCTACGAGCAGTACTTC,CASSTRTGAPYEQYF
TRBV5-1,NA,TRBJ2-2,TRBD1,TGCGCCAGCAGCACCGGACAGGGTTCCGGGGAGCTGTTTTTT,CASSTGQGSGELFF
TRBV2,NA,TRBJ2-7,NA,TGTGCCAGCAGTACAACCCGAGGGGAGCAGTACTTC,CASSTTRGEQYF
TRBV29-1,NA,TRBJ1-4,TRBD1,TGCAGCGTCCGGGGCAGGGGGGATGAAAAACTGTTTTTT,CSVRGRGDEKLFF
TRBV15,NA,TRBJ2-7,NA,TGTGCCACCAGCAGAGAAACCTTCTACGAGCAGTACTTC,CATSRETFYEQYF
TRBV5-4,few,TRBJ2-3,TRBD2,TGTGCCAGCAGCTTCGGACTAGCGGGGGGTGTGGATACGCAGTATTTT,CASSFGLAGGVDTQYF
TRBV5-6,NA,TRBJ1-4,NA,TGTGCCAGCAGCTTGGAGACAACAAAACTGTTTTTT,CASSLETTKLFF
TRBV2,once,TRBJ2-1,NA,TGTGCCAGCAGTGGGGGAGTCAATGAGCAGTTCTTC,CASSGGVNEQFF
TRBV6-5,NA,TRBJ2-3,NA,TGTGCCAGCATGTCAGCGGGCACAGATACGCAGTATTTT,CASMSAGTDTQYF
TRBV2,NA,TRBJ1-4,NA,TGTGCCAGCAGGATCGGGAGTGAAAAACTGTTTTTT,CASRIGSEKLFF
TRBV4-3,NA,TRBJ1-6,TRBD1,TGCGCCAGCAGCTTTGAAAGACAGGGGAATTCACCCCTCCACTTT,CASSFERQGNSPLHF
TRBV9,NA,TRBJ2-7,TRBD1,TGTGCCAGCAGCAAAGGGGGGGGGACAGGGGGTCTCTACCCTTCCTACGAGCAGTACTTC,CASSKGGGTGGLYPSYEQYF
TRBV5-8,NA,TRBJ1-5,NA,TGTGCCAGTGGAGGGAGTGGAAATCAGCCCCAGCATTTT,CASGGSGNQPQHF
TRBV28,NA,TRBJ1-1,TRBD1,TGTGCCAGCAGTTTAACAGGGGACTTTGAAGCTTTCTTT,CASSLTGDFEAFF
TRBV9,NA,TRBJ2-7,TRBD1,TGTGCCAGCAGCGTCACCGGGACAGGGAGTTACGAGCAGTACTTC,CASSVTGTGSYEQYF
TRBV6-4,NA,TRBJ1-1,NA,TGTGCCAGCAGTGTCTCCTCAGGGGCCCCTAACACTGAAGCTTTCTTT,CASSVSSGAPNTEAFF
TRBV6-1,NA,TRBJ2-6,TRBD2,TGTGCCAGCAGTGTCATACTAGCGGCTGGGGCCAACGTCCTGACTTTC,CASSVILAAGANVLTF
TRBV4-3,NA,TRBJ2-1,NA,TGCGCCAGCAGCCGGTTGCTTAAGGGGGGGAGACACAATGAGCAGTTCTTC,CASSRLLKGGRHNEQFF
TRBV4-3,NA,TRBJ2-5,TRBD2,TGCGCCAGCAGCCAAGTGGGGGGGAGTGAGACCCAGTACTTC,CASSQVGGSETQYF
TRBV7-2,NA,TRBJ2-7,TRBD2,TGTGCCAGCAGCTCGGGGGGGGCTTCAGTGTACGAGCAGTACTTC,CASSSGGASVYEQYF
TRBV7-3,NA,TRBJ1-1,TRBD1,TGTGCCAGCAGCTCGACAGGGGGGAACACTGAAGCTTTCTTT,CASSSTGGNTEAFF
TRBV7-3,NA,TRBJ2-5,TRBD1,TGTGCCAGCAGCTCCGGACAGGGGGCGTCCCAGTACTTC,CASSSGQGASQYF
TRBV5-4,NA,TRBJ2-2,TRBD2,TGTGCCAGCAGCTTGGTCGGGGGGGAAGGGACCGGGGAGCTGTTTTTT,CASSLVGGEGTGELFF
TRBV6-1,NA,TRBJ2-1,NA,TGTGCCAGCAGTGAATGGGGCAGCGACTCCTACAATGAGCAGTTCTTC,CASSEWGSDSYNEQFF
TRBV19,NA,TRBJ2-4,NA,TGTGCCAGTAGTGGCCAGGGGTATAGAAACATTCAGTACTTC,CASSGQGYRNIQYF
TRBV4-1,NA,TRBJ1-2,TRBD1,TGCGCCAGCAGCCACGACAGGGGCGAGTCTTCTGGCTACACCTTC,CASSHDRGESSGYTF
TRBV12-2,once,TRBJ2-5,NA,TGTGCAAGTCGCCCCCTGGCTAGCGGGGGCCGCGAGACCCAGTACTTC,CASRPLASGGRETQYF
TRBV6-1,NA,TRBJ1-2,NA,TGTGCCAGCAGTGAAACCCCCAGGGTGGGGTATGGCTACACCTTC,CASSETPRVGYGYTF
TRBV10-1,once,TRBJ1-1,TRBD1,TGCGCCAAAGGACAGGGGAGGGCCACTGAAGCTTTCTTT,CAKGQGRATEAFF
TRBV5-4,NA,TRBJ1-5,NA,TGTGCCAGCAGCCAACAGGGTGGACCCAATCAGCCCCAGCATTTT,CASSQQGGPNQPQHF
TRBV9,NA,TRBJ1-6,NA,TGTGCCAGCAGCGTAGGGGGGCCACTTCTTAATTCACCCCTCCACTTT,CASSVGGPLLNSPLHF
TRBV6-6,NA,TRBJ1-6,TRBD1,TGTGCCAGCAGTCCGGACAGGGGGCGTTCGGGGCCCCTCCACTTT,CASSPDRGRSGPLHF